Detailed here is one TCR beta chain. In the original analysis: Reference gene primer amplification gave nucleated cell count estimates. TCRdb's copy holds only in-frame clones and misses some; the assay was immunoSEQ multiplex PCR. V and J calls and clone size come straight from that table; D and trimming were deduced from the DNA. The sample lists 200,000 or so clones; around nine tenths were seen once. This sample is part of a study of blood T cell repertoires in COVID-19. Study summary: Spain, Italy and the United States supplied samples that represented acute and convalescent COVID-19. Sources were T cells, B-cell-depleted T cells, or PBMCs; the material itself was cDNA or gDNA.

CDR1 MNHEY and CDR2 SVGEGT come from the germline V gene. This CDR3 is built from 14 residues. V trimming: 6 bases; J trimming: 3 bases; junction bases outside the gene matches: 6. The sample taken for sequencing was peripheral blood. The genes are TRBV6-2 or TRBV6-3 and TRBJ2-7, with 9 bases that match TRBD1. This clonotype was obtained from a man aged 65 to 85 with active or convalescent COVID-19. CDR3 protein: CASSQTGGNYEQYF. In DNA form, the CDR3 reads TGTGCCAGCAGCCAGACAGGGGGGAACTACGAGCAGTACTTC.